This TCR beta chain was sequenced for a study of cytotoxic CD8 clonotypes in ibrutinib-treated CLL. At the level of the study: With a range of 6 to 36, the median treatment time before response samples were taken was under 15 months. General study points: The clonality rise at ibrutinib response reflected private clonotype expansion. Clonality was elevated at ibrutinib response and had returned toward baseline at progression.

Regarding this clone: Its specificity is not known.

The CDR3 is 14 residues long. Germline values: CDR1 KGHSH, CDR2 LQKENI. V was clipped by 5 bases and J by 8 bases, with 16 bases between them. The protocol was immunoSEQ multiplex PCR, while the TCRdb copy is restricted to in-frame clones and leaves out a portion. Among 100,000 to 150,000 clones, roughly 85% were seen once, and the ten largest hold roughly 1.9%. The source was PBMCs, collected after 24 months of ibrutinib treatment. The clonotype comes from a human donor with chronic lymphocytic leukemia. The V gene is TRBV18, the J gene TRBJ1-3; tentative D call: TRBD1 (5 bases). CDR3 bases: TGTGCCAGCTCATTTCGACAGCCTCCGGACACCATATATTTT. Residues: CASSFRQPPDTIYF. The complete variable domain, with remaining parts taken from reference TRBV18 and TRBJ1-3, reads NAGVMQNPRHLVRRRGQEARLRCSPMKGHSHVYWYRQLPEEGLKFMVYLQKENIIDESGMPKERFSAEFPKEGPSILRIQQVVRGDSAAYFCASSFRQPPDTIYFGEGSWLTVV.